The sequence of this T cell receptor beta chain was determined in a study of blood T cell repertoires in COVID-19 (dated by TCRdb to between 2020 and 2021). Context from the whole study: The collaborator samples originated in the United States, Italy and Spain and spanned the acute and convalescent phases of COVID-19. The material from the prospective study consisted of cDNA or gDNA derived from T cells, B-cell-depleted T cells, or PBMCs. Deeply sampled blood TCRbeta repertoires from subjects exposed to, actively infected with, or recovered from COVID-19 were included in the dataset. The repertoires were made available in a free public database intended to serve as a resource for research on the immune response to SARS-CoV-2. Samples came from the ongoing ImmuneRACE study (first 160 participants) plus 1,254 subjects from 6 global collaborators. Sample metadata almost always included a de-identified subject ID, COVID-19 status, age in years and sex. Where available, HLA class I and class II types were obtained from metadata supplied by the sample provider rather than from assay-based typing. The paper as a whole reports these results and caveats: The quantity of clinical and demographic metadata differed by source and by participant and was supplied without curation.

TCRbeta CDR3 regions were amplified from genomic DNA by means of the immunoSEQ Assay, a bias-controlled multiplex PCR. The original pipeline was this. Nucleated cell counts per sample were estimated from amplification of reference gene primers within the assay. Sequence reads were collapsed and filtered to measure the absolute abundance of every unique TCRbeta CDR3 rearrangement. For each sample, productive Simpson clonality was calculated as the square root of Simpson's diversity index over productive rearrangements. TCRdb obtained this table from immuneACCESS and retained in-frame rearrangements with V and J assigned. These tables miss some clones; where compared with another copy, unresolved V genes account for less than half of the shortfall, and the remainder is unexplained. Clone size and V and J calls were adopted from that table, with D and trimming inferred from the DNA. The sample has about 400,000 clones on record, around 87% of them singletons. About 2.9% of the sample goes to the ten largest clones.

Each collaborating institution followed its own protocols to collect whole blood in K2EDTA tubes. For TCRbeta analysis, collaborators shipped samples as frozen whole blood, isolated PBMCs, or DNA extracted from either of those sample types. The CDR3, cysteine through phenylalanine, is 16 amino acids long. The read is trimmed to its CDR3 DNA, 48 bases read in frame from base 1. CDR1 and CDR2 are drawn from the germline V gene (reference sequence): LNHDA, SQIVND. V has 5 bases trimmed and J has 1 base trimmed; junction bases matching no gene number 2. With regard to this clone: It lacks a known antigen. No per-base quality is available; no much larger clone lies one base away.

The sequence links TRBV19 to TRBJ2-3; 14 bases in the middle match TRBD2. This TCR came from a human donor in a cohort sampled during active COVID-19. The sequenced sample consisted of peripheral blood. Here is the DNA: TGTGCCAGTAGTGGACTAGCGGGAGGAGGCACAGATACGCAGTATTTT. This codes for CASSGLAGGGTDTQYF.